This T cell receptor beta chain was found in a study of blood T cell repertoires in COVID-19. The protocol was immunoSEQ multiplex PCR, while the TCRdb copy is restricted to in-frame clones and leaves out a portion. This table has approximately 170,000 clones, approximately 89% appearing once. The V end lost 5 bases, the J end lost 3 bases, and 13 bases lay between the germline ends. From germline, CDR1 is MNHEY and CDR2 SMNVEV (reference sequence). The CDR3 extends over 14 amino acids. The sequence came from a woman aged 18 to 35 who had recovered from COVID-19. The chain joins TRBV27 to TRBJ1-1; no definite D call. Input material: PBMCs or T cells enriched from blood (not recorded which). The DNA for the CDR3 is TGTGCCAGCAGTCCCGTCCCTCCGTACACTGAAGCTTTCTTT. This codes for CASSPVPPYTEAFF.